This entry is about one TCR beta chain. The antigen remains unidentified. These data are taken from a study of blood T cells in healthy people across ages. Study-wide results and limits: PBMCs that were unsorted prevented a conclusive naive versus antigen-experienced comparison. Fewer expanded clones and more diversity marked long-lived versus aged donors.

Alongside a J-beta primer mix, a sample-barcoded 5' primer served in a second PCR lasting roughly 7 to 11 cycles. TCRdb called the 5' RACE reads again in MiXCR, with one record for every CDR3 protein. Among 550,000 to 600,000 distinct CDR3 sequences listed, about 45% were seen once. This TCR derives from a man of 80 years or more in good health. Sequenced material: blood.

The CDR3 nucleotides read TGTGCCAGCAACATGGACGGAGTTGACACTGAAGCTTTCTTT. This codes for CASNMDGVDTEAFF. The chain combines TRBV7-8 with TRBJ1-1; D is unresolved. Trimming removed 7 bases from V and 3 bases from J, with 15 bases in between. The CDR3 sequence is 14 residues long. CDR1 is SGHVS, CDR2 FQNEAQ, per germline.